This record covers a single T cell receptor (beta chain). What this receptor recognizes is not known. There are no base qualities to consult, and no much larger clone falls within one base. This record comes from a study of blood T cell repertoires in COVID-19 (dated by TCRdb to 2018 to 2020). Regarding the complete study: Samples from collaborators originated in the United States, Italy and Spain and spanned both the acute and convalescent phases of COVID-19. The material from the prospective study consisted of cDNA or gDNA derived from T cells, B-cell-depleted T cells, or PBMCs. Subjects who had been exposed to COVID-19, were actively infected with it, or had recovered from it provided the deeply sampled blood TCRbeta repertoires that made up the dataset. The repertoires were released in a freely available public database intended as a resource for research on the immune response to SARS-CoV-2. The samples were drawn from the first 160 participants of the ongoing ImmuneRACE study and from 1,200 or so subjects provided by 6 global collaborators. Nearly every sample came with metadata listing a de-identified subject ID, COVID-19 status, age in years and sex. Where available, HLA class I and class II types were taken from metadata supplied by the sample provider and were not determined by assay-based typing.

The research as a whole found: How much clinical and demographic metadata was included differed by source and by participant, and the metadata was provided uncurated.

The immunoSEQ Assay, a bias-controlled multiplex PCR, was used to amplify TCRbeta CDR3 regions from genomic DNA. Per the source publication's procedure: The number of nucleated cells in each sample was estimated from the amplification of reference gene primers within the assay. Sequence reads were collapsed and filtered to measure the absolute abundance of every unique TCRbeta CDR3 rearrangement. For each sample, productive Simpson clonality was calculated as the square root of Simpson's diversity index over productive rearrangements. Sourced from immuneACCESS, this table was stored by TCRdb with only in-frame sequences that have V and J called. A share of the clones is absent; for the studies checked, an unresolved V gene accounts for under half, and the remainder has no known explanation. V and J calls and clone size are copied from that table; D and trimming were computed from the DNA. The sample table holds approximately 470,000 clones, of which about nine tenths were seen once. The ten biggest clones cover roughly 0.72% of the sample.

There are 14 amino acids in the CDR3, from cysteine to phenylalanine inclusive. Only CDR3 DNA remains: 42 bases, in frame from the first base. In the germline V gene (reference sequence), CDR1 corresponds to GTSNPN and CDR2 to SVGIG. V sheds 3 bases and J sheds 4 bases, leaving 15 bases between their ends. Participants in the prospective study were enrolled through a virtual design, were aged roughly 18 to 100 years, and lived in 24 United States geographic areas. In the prospective study, participants were assigned to cohorts based on the clinical history participants reported in a screening survey and a study questionnaire. For ImmuneRACE Cohort 3, a participant was defined as recovered based on two consecutive negative NP/OP PCR tests, clearance by a healthcare professional, or resolution of symptoms. In the prospective study, mobile phlebotomists collected whole blood, serum and a nasopharyngeal or oropharyngeal swab from each participant. Prospective study participants could optionally give additional blood draws and questionnaires over an approximately 2-month period. Before DNA extraction, prospective study blood samples were shipped either frozen or at room temperature.

The sample consisted of PBMCs or T cells enriched from blood (not recorded which). The V and J genes are TRBV30 and TRBJ1-1, with no confident D gene call. This clonotype was sampled from a woman aged 18-35 years who had recovered from COVID-19. The sequenced DNA: TGTGCCTGGAGCGTCGGACTGGAAGGCACTGAAGCTTTCTTT. This translates into CAWSVGLEGTEAFF.